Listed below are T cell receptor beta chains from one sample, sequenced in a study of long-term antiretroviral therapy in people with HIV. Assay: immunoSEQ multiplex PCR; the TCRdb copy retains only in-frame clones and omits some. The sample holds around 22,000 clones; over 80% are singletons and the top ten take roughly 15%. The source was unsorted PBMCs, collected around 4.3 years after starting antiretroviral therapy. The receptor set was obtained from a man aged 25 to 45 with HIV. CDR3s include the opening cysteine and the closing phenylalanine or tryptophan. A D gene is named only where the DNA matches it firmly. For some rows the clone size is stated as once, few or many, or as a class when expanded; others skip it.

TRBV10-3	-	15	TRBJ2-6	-	TGTGCCATCAGTGGGACGGGGGCTGGGGCCAACGTCCTGACTTTC	CAISGTGAGANVLTF
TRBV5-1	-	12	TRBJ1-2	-	TGCGCCAGCATCTCCGGCTTGTATGGCTACACCTTC	CASISGLYGYTF
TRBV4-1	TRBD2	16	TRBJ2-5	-	TGCGCCAGCAGCCTGGGGACTAGCGGGGGGCCAGAGACCCAGTACTTC	CASSLGTSGGPETQYF
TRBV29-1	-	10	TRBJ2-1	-	TGCAGCCCCCTGGGGGATGAGCAGTTCTTC	CSPLGDEQFF
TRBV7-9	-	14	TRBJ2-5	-	TGTGCCAGCAGCTTAATACAGGGAGGGGAGACCCAGTACTTC	CASSLIQGGETQYF
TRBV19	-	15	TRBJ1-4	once	TGTGCCAGTAGTATGATGGGCGGAAATAATGAAAAACTGTTTTTT	CASSMMGGNNEKLFF
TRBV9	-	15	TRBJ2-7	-	TGTGCCAGCAGCGTAGAGGGCTCCTCAGCCTACGAGCAGTACTTC	CASSVEGSSAYEQYF
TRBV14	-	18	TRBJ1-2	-	TGTGCCAGCAGCCAAGATCAAGGGGACACGACTTTCTTCTATGGCTACACCTTC	CASSQDQGDTTFFYGYTF
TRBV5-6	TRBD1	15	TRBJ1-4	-	TGTGCCAGCAGCCCCACAGGGGGCAGGGGCGAAAAACTGTTTTTT	CASSPTGGRGEKLFF
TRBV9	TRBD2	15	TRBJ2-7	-	TGTGCCAGCAGCGTAGGTGTTAGCGGGAGCCACGAGCAGTACTTC	CASSVGVSGSHEQYF
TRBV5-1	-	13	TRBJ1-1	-	TGCGCCAGCAGCTTGACAGAAGGGACTGAAGCTTTCTTT	CASSLTEGTEAFF
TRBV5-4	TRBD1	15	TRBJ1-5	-	TGTGCCAGCAGCTTGGGGGACAGGGACAATCAGCCCCAGCATTTT	CASSLGDRDNQPQHF
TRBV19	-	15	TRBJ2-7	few	TGTGCCAGTACGCTAGGTAACAGGCCTACCTACGAGCAGTACTTC	CASTLGNRPTYEQYF
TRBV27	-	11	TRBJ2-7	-	TGTGCCAGCAGAGGAGGGTTCGAGCAGTACTTC	CASRGGFEQYF
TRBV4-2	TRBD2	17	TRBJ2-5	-	TGTGCCAGCAGCCAAGGGGAGGCAGCGGGAGGGCAAGAGACCCAGTACTTC	CASSQGEAAGGQETQYF
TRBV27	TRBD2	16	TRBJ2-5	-	TGTGCCAGCAGTTTATATTGGGCTAGCGGACAAGAGACCCAGTACTTC	CASSLYWASGQETQYF
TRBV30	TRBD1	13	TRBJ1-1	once	TGTGCCTGGAGGGGACAGATGAACACTGAAGCTTTCTTT	CAWRGQMNTEAFF
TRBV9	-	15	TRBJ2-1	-	TGTGCCAGCACCCGGGACAAGAGCTCCTACAATGAGCAGTTCTTC	CASTRDKSSYNEQFF
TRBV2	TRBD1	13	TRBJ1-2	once	TGTGCCGGTAAAACAGGGGGCAGCTATGGCTACACCTTC	CAGKTGGSYGYTF
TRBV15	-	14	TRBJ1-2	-	TGTGCCACCAGCAGCGACCGGGCCCTCTATGGCTACACCTTC	CATSSDRALYGYTF
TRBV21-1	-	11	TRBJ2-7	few	TGTGCCCGCTACAGGGCCTCCGAGCAGTACTTC	CARYRASEQYF
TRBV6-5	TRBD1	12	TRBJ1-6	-	TGTGCCAGCAGTGACAGGGGATCACCCCTCCACTTT	CASSDRGSPLHF
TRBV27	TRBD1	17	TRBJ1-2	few	TGTGCCAGCAGTTTTTCGGGCGGACAGGGCCCGGGCCGAGGCTACACCTTC	CASSFSGGQGPGRGYTF
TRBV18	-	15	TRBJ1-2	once	TGTGCCAGCTCACCACCGGGCAGGGAGCCCTATGGCTACACCTTC	CASSPPGREPYGYTF
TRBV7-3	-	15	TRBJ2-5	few	TGTGCCAGCAGCCCAGGCGGTTACTACTCAGAGACCCAGTACTTC	CASSPGGYYSETQYF
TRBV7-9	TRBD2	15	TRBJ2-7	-	TGTGCCAGCAGCTTAGAAGAGCGGGGCTCCTACGAGCAGTACTTC	CASSLEERGSYEQYF
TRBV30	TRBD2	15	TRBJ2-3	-	TGTGCCTGGTTAGGTTCGCGGGGGGGGCCGGATACGCAGTATTTT	CAWLGSRGGPDTQYF
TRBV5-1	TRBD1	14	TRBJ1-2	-	TGCGCCAGCAGCCCCAGGGGGGGGAACTATGGCTACACCTTC	CASSPRGGNYGYTF
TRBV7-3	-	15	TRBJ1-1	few	TGTGCCAGCAGCTTCTCCGACGGACTGAACACTGAAGCTTTCTTT	CASSFSDGLNTEAFF
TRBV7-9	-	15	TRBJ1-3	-	TGTGCCAGCAGCACCGAGCATCTCTCTGGAAACACCATATATTTT	CASSTEHLSGNTIYF
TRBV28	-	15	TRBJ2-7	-	TGTGCCAGCAGTCGTTATGCACAGGGTCATGACGAGCAGTACTTC	CASSRYAQGHDEQYF
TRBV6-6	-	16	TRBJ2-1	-	TGTGCCAGCAGTTACTCGGGGCGGGGACTCTACAATGAGCAGTTCTTC	CASSYSGRGLYNEQFF
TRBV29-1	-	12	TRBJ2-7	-	TGCAGCGTTGTGGCGGGGACCTACGAGCAGTACTTC	CSVVAGTYEQYF
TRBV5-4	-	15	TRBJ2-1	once	TGTGCCAGCAGCTTGGCCAGGTGGGGTATTGATGAGCAGTTCTTC	CASSLARWGIDEQFF
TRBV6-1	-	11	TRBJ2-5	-	TGTGCCAGCAGTTACGCAGAGACCCAGTACTTC	CASSYAETQYF
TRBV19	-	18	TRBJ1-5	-	TGTGCCAGTAGTCCAGGGACGGCCCCACATTTTAGCAATCAGCCCCAGCATTTT	CASSPGTAPHFSNQPQHF
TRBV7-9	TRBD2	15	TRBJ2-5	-	TGTGCCAGCAGCTCCGGACTAGCGGGACAAGAGACCCAGTACTTC	CASSSGLAGQETQYF
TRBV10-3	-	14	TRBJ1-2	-	TGTGCCATCAGTGACCCGGACGGGGGGAATGGCTACACCTTC	CAISDPDGGNGYTF
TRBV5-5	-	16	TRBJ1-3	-	TGTGCCAGCAGCTATCGGACAGTCTACTCTGGAAACACCATATATTTT	CASSYRTVYSGNTIYF
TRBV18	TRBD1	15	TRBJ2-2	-	TGTGCCAGCTCAACAGACAGGGTCGCCATCGGGGAGCTGTTTTTT	CASSTDRVAIGELFF
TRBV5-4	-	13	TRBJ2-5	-	TGTGCCAGCAGCTTGTCTTTCTTCGGGACCCAGTACTTC	CASSLSFFGTQYF
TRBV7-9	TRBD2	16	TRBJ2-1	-	TGTGCCAGCAGCCCCTCTGGTCTAGCGGGTTTGGTTGAGCAGTTCTTC	CASSPSGLAGLVEQFF
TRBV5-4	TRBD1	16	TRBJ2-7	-	TGTGCCAGCAGCTTGGGGTTCGGACAGGGGGCCGGGGAGCAGTACTTC	CASSLGFGQGAGEQYF
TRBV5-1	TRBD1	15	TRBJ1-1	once	TGCGCCAGCAGCTTAATGACAGGGGCAAACACTGAAGCTTTCTTT	CASSLMTGANTEAFF
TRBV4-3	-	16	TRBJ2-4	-	TGCGCCAGCAGCCAGGAAAGAGGGGGAGTCAAAAACATTCAGTACTTC	CASSQERGGVKNIQYF
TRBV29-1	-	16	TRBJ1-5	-	TGCAGCGTCGTGCTCCCGGGCAGGGTGAAGGATCAGCCCCAGCATTTT	CSVVLPGRVKDQPQHF
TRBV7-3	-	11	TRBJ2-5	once	TGTGCCAGCGGGGTAGGAGAGACCCAGTACTTC	CASGVGETQYF
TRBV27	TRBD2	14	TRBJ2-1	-	TGTGCCAGCAAGAGCGGGGGGGTCTACAATGAGCAGTTCTTC	CASKSGGVYNEQFF
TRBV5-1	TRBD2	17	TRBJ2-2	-	TGCGCCAGCAGCCGACTAGCGGGAGTAACTAACACCGGGGAGCTGTTTTTT	CASSRLAGVTNTGELFF
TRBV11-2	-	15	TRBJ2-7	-	TGTGCCAGCAGCTTGGGAGGAAGGTCAGGATACGAGCAGTACTTC	CASSLGGRSGYEQYF
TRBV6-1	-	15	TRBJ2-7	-	TGTGCCAGCAGTGAAGCCGACGGGGGCGCCTACGAGCAGTACTTC	CASSEADGGAYEQYF
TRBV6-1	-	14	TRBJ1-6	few	TGTGCCAGCAGTGATGGATACGATAATTCACCCCTCCACTTT	CASSDGYDNSPLHF
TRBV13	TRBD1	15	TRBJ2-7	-	TGTGCCAGCAGCTTACAAGGGACAGGAAGGTACGAGCAGTACTTC	CASSLQGTGRYEQYF
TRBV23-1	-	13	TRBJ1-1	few	TGCGCCAGCGGGAGGACGGAGAACACTGAAGCTTTCTTT	CASGRTENTEAFF
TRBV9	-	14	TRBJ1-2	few	TGTGCCAGCAGCGTCGACAGAGCTAACTATGGCTACACCTTC	CASSVDRANYGYTF
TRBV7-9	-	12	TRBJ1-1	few	TGTGCCAGCAGCTTGGGGTACACTGAAGCTTTCTTT	CASSLGYTEAFF
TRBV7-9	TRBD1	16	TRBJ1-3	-	TGTGCCAGCAGCTTAATCAACCGGGACAGTGGAAACACCATATATTTT	CASSLINRDSGNTIYF
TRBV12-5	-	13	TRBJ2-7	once	TGTGCTAGTGCCTGGGGTGCCTCCTACGAGCAGTACTTC	CASAWGASYEQYF
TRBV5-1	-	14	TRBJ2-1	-	TGCGCCAGCAGCTTGGGACAGGTTGAGAATGAGCAGTTCTTC	CASSLGQVENEQFF
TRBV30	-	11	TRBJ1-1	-	TGTGCCTGGAACACCAGGGCTGAAGCTTTCTTT	CAWNTRAEAFF